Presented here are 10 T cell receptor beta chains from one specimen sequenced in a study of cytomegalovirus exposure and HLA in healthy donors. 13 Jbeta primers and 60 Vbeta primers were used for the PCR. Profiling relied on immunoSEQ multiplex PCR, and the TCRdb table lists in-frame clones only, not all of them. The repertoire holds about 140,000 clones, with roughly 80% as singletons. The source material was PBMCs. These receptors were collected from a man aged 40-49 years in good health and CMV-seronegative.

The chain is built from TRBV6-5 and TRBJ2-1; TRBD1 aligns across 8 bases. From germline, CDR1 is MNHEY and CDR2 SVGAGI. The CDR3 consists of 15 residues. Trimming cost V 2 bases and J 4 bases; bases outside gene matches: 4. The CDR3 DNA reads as TGTGCCAGCAGTTACGCAGGGGGCCGGTACAATGAGCAGTTCTTC. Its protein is CASSYAGGRYNEQFF.

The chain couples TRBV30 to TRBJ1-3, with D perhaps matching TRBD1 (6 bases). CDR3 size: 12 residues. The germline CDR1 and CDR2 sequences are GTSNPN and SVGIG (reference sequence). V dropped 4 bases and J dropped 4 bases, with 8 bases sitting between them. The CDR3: CAWNRAGNTIYF. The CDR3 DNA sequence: TGTGCCTGGAACAGGGCCGGAAACACCATATATTTT.

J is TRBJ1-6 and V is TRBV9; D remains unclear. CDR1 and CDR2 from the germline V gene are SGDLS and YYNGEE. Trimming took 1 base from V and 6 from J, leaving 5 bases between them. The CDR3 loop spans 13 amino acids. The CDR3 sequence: CASSVSGNSPLHF. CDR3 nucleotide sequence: TGTGCCAGCAGCGTAAGCGGTAATTCACCCCTCCACTTT.

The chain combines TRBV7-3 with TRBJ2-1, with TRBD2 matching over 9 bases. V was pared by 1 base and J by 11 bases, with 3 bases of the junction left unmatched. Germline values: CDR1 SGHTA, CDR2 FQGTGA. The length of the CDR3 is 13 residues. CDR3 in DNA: TGTGCCAGCAGCTTAATTGCGGGGGGGCAGCAGTTCTTC. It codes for CASSLIAGGQQFF. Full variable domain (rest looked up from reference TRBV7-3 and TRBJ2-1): GAGVSQTPSNKVTEKGKYVELRCDPISGHTALYWYRQSLGQGPEFLIYFQGTGAADDSGLPNDRFFAVRPEGSVSTLKIQRTERGDSAVYLCASSLIAGGQQFFGPGTRLTVL.

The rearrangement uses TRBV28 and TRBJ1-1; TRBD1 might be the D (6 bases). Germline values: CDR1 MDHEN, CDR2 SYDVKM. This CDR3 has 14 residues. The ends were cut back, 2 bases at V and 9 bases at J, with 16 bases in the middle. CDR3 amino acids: CASSLVGRGYQAFF. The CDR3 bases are TGTGCCAGCAGTTTAGTGGGGAGGGGGTACCAAGCTTTCTTT.

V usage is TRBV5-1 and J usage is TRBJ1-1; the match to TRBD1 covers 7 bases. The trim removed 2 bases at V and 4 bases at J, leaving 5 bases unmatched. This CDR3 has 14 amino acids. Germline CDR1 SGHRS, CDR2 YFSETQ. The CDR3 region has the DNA TGCGCCAGCAGCTTTACAGGGGACGGCACTGAAGCTTTCTTT. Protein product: CASSFTGDGTEAFF.

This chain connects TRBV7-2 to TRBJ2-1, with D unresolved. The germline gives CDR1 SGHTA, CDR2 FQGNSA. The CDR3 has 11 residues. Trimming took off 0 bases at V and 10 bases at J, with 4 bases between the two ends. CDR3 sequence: CASSLATEQFF. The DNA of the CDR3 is TGTGCCAGCAGCTTAGCCACAGAGCAGTTCTTC.

As DNA, the CDR3 is TGTGCCAGCAGCGTAAGCGGGGAGAGCTCCTACGAGCAGTACTTC. Translation gives CASSVSGESSYEQYF. This sequence joins TRBV9 and TRBJ2-7; 7 positions agree with TRBD2. This CDR3 has 15 residues. V was pared by 1 base and J by 0 bases, with 4 bases of the junction left unmatched. Germline V gene data show CDR1 as SGDLS and CDR2 as YYNGEE.

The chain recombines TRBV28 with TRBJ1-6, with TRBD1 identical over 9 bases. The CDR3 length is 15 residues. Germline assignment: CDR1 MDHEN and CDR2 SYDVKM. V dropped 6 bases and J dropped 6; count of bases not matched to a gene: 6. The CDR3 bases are TGTGCCAGCAGGGACTCGACAGGGGGTAATTCACCCCTCCACTTT. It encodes CASRDSTGGNSPLHF.

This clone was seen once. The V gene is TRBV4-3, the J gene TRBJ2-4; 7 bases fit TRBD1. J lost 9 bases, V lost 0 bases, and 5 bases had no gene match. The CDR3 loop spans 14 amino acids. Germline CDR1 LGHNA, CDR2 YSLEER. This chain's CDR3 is CASSQDLAGGIQYF. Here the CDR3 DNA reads TGCGCCAGCAGCCAAGATCTAGCAGGGGGCATTCAGTACTTC.